This T cell receptor beta chain appears in the sequencing data of a study of early stage breast cancer tumors. About the research overall: About 80% of the 16 invasive tumors were ER+, PR+ and HER2-.

Each sample had two DNA replicates, about 0.5 ug blood or around 1.5 ug tissue. Method: immunoSEQ multiplex PCR; TCRdb's copy keeps in-frame clones and lacks some. The table has 50,000 to 75,000 clones, 65% to 80% seen once. Overall study findings and caveats: Commonly generated sequences made up most enriched TCRB sequences shared between patients. Bulk DNA sequencing of unsorted cells missed chain pairing and markers.

About this clone itself: Its antigen is as yet unknown.

The sequence was obtained from a person aged 30 to 39 with breast cancer. The sequencing input was blood.

The DNA for the CDR3 is TGTGCCAGCAGTGACGATGCGGGAGGGCCCACAGATACGCAGTATTTT. Its translation is CASSDDAGGPTDTQYF. The chain uses TRBV6-4 and TRBJ2-3; TRBD2 matches 9 bases. The ends lost 2 bases at V and 2 bases at J; junction bases unmatched: 5. Germline CDR1 is MRHNA and CDR2 is SNTAGT. The CDR3 contains 16 residues.